The 14 T cell receptor beta chains reported below all come from one sample, sequenced in a study of blood T cell repertoires in COVID-19. Generated by immunoSEQ multiplex PCR, the TCRdb table keeps only in-frame clones and is missing some. The table lists 360,000 or so clones, about 90% of them singletons. Sample: PBMCs or T cells enriched from blood (not recorded which). These receptors all stem from a woman in her thirties who had recovered from COVID-19.

The chain has TRBV4-2 and TRBJ2-5, with 10 bases fitting TRBD2. The CDR3 sequence is 18 residues long. With V trimmed by 4 bases and J by 1 base, 12 bases remained unmatched. Germline-derived CDR1 and CDR2 are LGHNA and YNFKEQ. The CDR3 sequence: CASSPSTRLAGSQETQYF. Here the CDR3 DNA reads TGTGCCAGCAGCCCATCAACCCGACTAGCGGGCTCCCAAGAGACCCAGTACTTC.

This clone showed up just once. The chain links TRBV7-2 to TRBJ2-7; TRBD2 is a possible D gene (5 bases). The CDR3 has 15 residues. Deletions cut 5 bases from V and 4 bases from J, with 18 bases between. CDR1 and CDR2 from the germline V gene are SGHTA and FQGNSA. Here the CDR3 reads CASSRRWESGYEQYF. DNA for the CDR3: TGTGCCAGCAGCCGGAGGTGGGAATCTGGATACGAGCAGTACTTC.

The CDR3 nucleotides read TGTGCCAGCAGCTTGAGAGGACTAGCGGGAGGTATATACTCCTACGAGCAGTACTTC. Its translation: CASSLRGLAGGIYSYEQYF. The rearrangement joins TRBV11-2 to TRBJ2-7; 14 nucleotides line up with TRBD2. Trimming at V came to 3 bases and at J to 0 bases, leaving 10 bases not matched to a gene. This CDR3 spans 19 amino acids. Germline CDR1 is SGHAT and CDR2 is FQNNGV.

The rearrangement links TRBV12-3 or TRBV12-4 to TRBJ2-7; no firm D call. The germline V and J ends were trimmed by 5 bases and 1 base, with 6 bases remaining between them. The CDR3 loop spans 12 amino acids. CDR3 sequence: CASSPESYEQYF. The DNA of the CDR3 is TGTGCCAGCAGTCCAGAATCCTACGAGCAGTACTTC.

This clone came up once. The chain is built from TRBV2 and TRBJ2-5; 8 positions match TRBD1. J gave up 5 bases and V 6 bases, and 14 bases lay outside the gene matches. The germline CDR1 and CDR2 sequences are SNHLY and FYNNEI. The CDR3 is 16 residues long. The CDR3 protein is CASRPSRQGFGETQYF. Here the CDR3 DNA reads TGTGCCAGCAGACCATCCCGACAGGGGTTCGGGGAGACCCAGTACTTC.

This rearrangement joins TRBV7-2 to TRBJ1-2, with 7 bases aligning to TRBD1. Germline CDR1 and CDR2: SGHTA and FQGNSA. This CDR3 is built from 14 residues. Unmatched junction bases numbered 4, after V lost 5 bases and J lost 1 base. The CDR3, as DNA: TGTGCCAGCAGCCCGGACAGGTTTAACTATGGCTACACCTTC. It yields the protein CASSPDRFNYGYTF.

The chain couples TRBV10-1 to TRBJ1-1; TRBD1 matches 9 bases. This CDR3 has 15 residues. In germline, CDR1 is WNHNN, CDR2 SYGVQD (reference sequence). The V segment lost 4 bases and the J segment 0 bases; nucleotides outside the gene matches: 3. The CDR3 nucleotides read TGCGCCAGCAGTGCCGGGACAGGGATGAACACTGAAGCTTTCTTT. Its protein product is CASSAGTGMNTEAFF.

The rearrangement joins TRBV28 to TRBJ1-1, with TRBD1 matching over 8 bases. The CDR3 sequence is 16 residues long. Germline V CDR1 and CDR2: MDHEN, SYDVKM. The trim removed 6 bases at V and 6 bases at J, leaving 15 bases unmatched. The CDR3 region is CASSPPGTGATAEAFF. DNA for the CDR3: TGTGCCAGCAGCCCTCCCGGGACAGGCGCTACAGCTGAAGCTTTCTTT.

The chain carries TRBV27 and TRBJ1-1; weak D call: TRBD1 (6 bases). The CDR3 is made up of 14 amino acids. Trimming shortened V by 6 bases and J by 1 base, and 12 bases separated the two germline ends. Germline V gene lookup returns CDR1 MNHEY and CDR2 SMNVEV (reference sequence). The CDR3 sequence is CASSSGGRNTEAFF. In DNA form, the CDR3 reads TGTGCCAGCAGCTCGGGGGGCAGGAACACTGAAGCTTTCTTT.

V and J are TRBV3-1 (or the pseudogene TRBV3-2) and TRBJ1-1; 10 bases map to TRBD1. The CDR3 sequence is 15 residues long. In germline, CDR1 is LGHDT, CDR2 YNNKEL (reference sequence). V was clipped by 1 base and J by 4 bases; unmatched bases: 3. The CDR3 DNA is TGTGCCAGCAGCCAAGGGACAGGGGGGTTCACTGAAGCTTTCTTT. Its protein is CASSQGTGGFTEAFF.

The chain recombines TRBV3-1 (or the pseudogene TRBV3-2) with TRBJ2-7; TRBD2 agrees at 9 bases. The V segment lost 0 bases and the J segment 1 base; nucleotides outside the gene matches: 4. Per the germline V gene, CDR1 is LGHDT and CDR2 is YNNKEL (reference sequence). This CDR3 has 16 residues. The CDR3 loop reads CASSQDGLAGSYEQYF. CDR3 nucleotides: TGTGCCAGCAGCCAAGACGGTCTAGCGGGGTCCTACGAGCAGTACTTC.

The chain has TRBV9 and TRBJ2-1, with D possibly being TRBD2 (6 bases). Germline V lookup: CDR1 SGDLS, CDR2 YYNGEE. The V end was cut by 3 bases, the J end by 6 bases, with 10 bases between. The CDR3 totals 13 residues. The CDR3 region is CASSGGERNEQFF. CDR3 DNA sequence: TGTGCCAGCAGCGGCGGGGAGCGCAATGAGCAGTTCTTC.

The chain recombines TRBV20-1 with TRBJ1-2; perhaps TRBD1 as D (5 bases). The CDR3 runs to 13 residues. Germline CDR1 DFQATT, CDR2 SNEGSKA (reference sequence). V lost 3 bases to trimming and J lost 2 bases, with 10 bases between them. The CDR3 nucleotides read TGCAGTGCTAGTGTGACAGACAACTATGGCTACACCTTC. It is translated as CSASVTDNYGYTF.

V usage is TRBV9 and J usage is TRBJ1-2, with 9 nucleotides matching TRBD1. Germline trimming cut 4 bases from V and 13 bases from J; bases unmatched to any gene: 11. This CDR3 contains 13 residues. Germline V gene data show CDR1 as SGDLS and CDR2 as YYNGEE. The CDR3 sequence is CASSPRDRDHLTF. The CDR3 DNA reads TGTGCCAGCAGCCCCCGGGACAGGGATCATCTCACCTTC.